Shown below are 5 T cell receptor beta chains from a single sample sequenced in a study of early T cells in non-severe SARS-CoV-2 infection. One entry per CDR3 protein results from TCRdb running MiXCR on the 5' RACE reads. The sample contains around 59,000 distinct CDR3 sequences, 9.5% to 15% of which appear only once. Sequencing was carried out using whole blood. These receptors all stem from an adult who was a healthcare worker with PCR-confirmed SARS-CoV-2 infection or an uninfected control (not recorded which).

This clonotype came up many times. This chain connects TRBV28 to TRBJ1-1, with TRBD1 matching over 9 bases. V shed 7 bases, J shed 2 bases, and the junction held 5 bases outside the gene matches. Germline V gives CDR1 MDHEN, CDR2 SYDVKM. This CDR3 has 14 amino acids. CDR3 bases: TGTGCCAGCACCCGGACAGGGGCCAACACTGAAGCTTTCTTT. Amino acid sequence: CASTRTGANTEAFF.

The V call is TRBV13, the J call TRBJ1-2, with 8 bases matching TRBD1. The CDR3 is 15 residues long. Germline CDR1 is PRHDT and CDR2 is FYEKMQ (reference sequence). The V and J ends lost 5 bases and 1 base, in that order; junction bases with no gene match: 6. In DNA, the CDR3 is TGTGCCAGCAGCGTCAACAGGGGGATTAACTATGGCTACACCTTC. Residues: CASSVNRGINYGYTF.

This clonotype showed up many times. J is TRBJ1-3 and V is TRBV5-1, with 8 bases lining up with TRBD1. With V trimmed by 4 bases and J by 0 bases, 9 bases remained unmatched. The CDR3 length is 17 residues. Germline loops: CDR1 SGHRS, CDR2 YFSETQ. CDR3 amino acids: CASSTGQGRTSGNTIYF. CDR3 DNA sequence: TGCGCCAGCAGCACAGGACAGGGACGGACCTCTGGAAACACCATATATTTT.

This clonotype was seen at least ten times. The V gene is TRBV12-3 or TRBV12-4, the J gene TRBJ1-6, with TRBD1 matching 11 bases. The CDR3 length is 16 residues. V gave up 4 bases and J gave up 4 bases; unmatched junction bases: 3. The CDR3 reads CASSWGQGGYNSPLHF. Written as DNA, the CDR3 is TGTGCCAGCAGTTGGGGACAGGGGGGATATAATTCACCCCTCCACTTT.

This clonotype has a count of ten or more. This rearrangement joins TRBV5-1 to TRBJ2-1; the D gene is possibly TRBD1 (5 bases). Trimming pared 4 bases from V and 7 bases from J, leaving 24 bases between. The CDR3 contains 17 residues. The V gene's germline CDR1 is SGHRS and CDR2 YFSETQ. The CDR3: CASSNGRAGSGLNEQFF. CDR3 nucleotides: TGCGCCAGCAGCAATGGCCGAGCAGGGTCTGGTTTGAATGAGCAGTTCTTC.